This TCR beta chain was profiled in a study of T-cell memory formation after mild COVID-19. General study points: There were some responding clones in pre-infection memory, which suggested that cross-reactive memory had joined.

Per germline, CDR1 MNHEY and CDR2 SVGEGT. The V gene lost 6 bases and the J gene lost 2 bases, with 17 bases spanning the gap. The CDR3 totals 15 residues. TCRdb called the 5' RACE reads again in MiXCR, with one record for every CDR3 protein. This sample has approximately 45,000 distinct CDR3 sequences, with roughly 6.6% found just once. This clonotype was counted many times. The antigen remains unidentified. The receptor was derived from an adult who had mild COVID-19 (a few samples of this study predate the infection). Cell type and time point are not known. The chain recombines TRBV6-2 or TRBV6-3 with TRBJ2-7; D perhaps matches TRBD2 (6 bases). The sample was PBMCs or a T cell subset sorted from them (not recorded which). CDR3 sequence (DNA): TGTGCCAGCAGCGCCCCCGGGACTCGCACCTACGAGCAGTACTTC. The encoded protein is CASSAPGTRTYEQYF.